A single sample is the source of the 4 T cell receptor beta chains below, sequenced in a study of Ad26.COV2.S vaccination and SARS-CoV-2 variants. Treatment of the sample: some 20 received Ad26.COV2.S at low or high dose, single or two shots; roughly 5 received placebo; per-sample allocation not given. Day 63 after the first vaccine or placebo injection was the time point for sampling. Generated by immunoSEQ multiplex PCR, the TCRdb table keeps only in-frame clones and is missing some. The sample lists about 330,000 clones, under 90% occurring once. This sample comprised peripheral blood, obtained in a trial of Ad26.COV2.S vaccine versus placebo. The receptor set was obtained from a person aged 18 to 65 who received the Ad26.COV2.S COVID-19 vaccine or a placebo.

The chain recombines TRBV5-4 with TRBJ1-2; D is unclear. From germline, CDR1 is SGHNT and CDR2 YYREEE (reference sequence). This CDR3 is 16 amino acids long. Trimming removed 2 bases at V and 1 base at J, with 15 bases between. As DNA, the CDR3 is TGTGCCAGCAGCTTCCCTGGGGAGGCGGGTAACTATGGCTACACCTTC. This translates into CASSFPGEAGNYGYTF.

The chain links TRBV5-1 to TRBJ2-2; possibly TRBD1 for D (7 bases). In germline, CDR1 is SGHRS, CDR2 YFSETQ. This CDR3 is 15 amino acids long. Trimming removed 5 bases at V and 5 bases at J, with 16 bases between. Here the CDR3 reads CASSPRQGGTGELFF. As DNA, the CDR3 is TGCGCCAGCAGTCCTAGACAGGGAGGTACCGGGGAGCTGTTTTTT.

The chain joins TRBV6-6 to TRBJ2-3; D might be TRBD2 (5 bases). Germline lookup yields CDR1 MNHNY and CDR2 SVGAGI (reference sequence). V lost 4 bases to trimming and J lost 1 base, with 12 bases between them. CDR3 length equals 15 residues. The CDR3 DNA is TGTGCCAGCAGTTTCTACTCGCGGGGCACAGATACGCAGTATTTT. This encodes CASSFYSRGTDTQYF.

Notes on this clone: The same CDR3 also results from other DNA sequences found in this sample. The J gene is TRBJ1-1, the V gene TRBV6-5; D not certain. The CDR3 sequence is 13 residues long. The germline CDR1 and CDR2 sequences are MNHEY and SVGAGI. V was pared by 2 bases and J by 1 base, with 5 bases between. CDR3 amino acids: CASSYPGNTEAFF. Written as DNA, the CDR3 is TGTGCCAGCAGTTACCCGGGGAACACTGAAGCTTTCTTT.